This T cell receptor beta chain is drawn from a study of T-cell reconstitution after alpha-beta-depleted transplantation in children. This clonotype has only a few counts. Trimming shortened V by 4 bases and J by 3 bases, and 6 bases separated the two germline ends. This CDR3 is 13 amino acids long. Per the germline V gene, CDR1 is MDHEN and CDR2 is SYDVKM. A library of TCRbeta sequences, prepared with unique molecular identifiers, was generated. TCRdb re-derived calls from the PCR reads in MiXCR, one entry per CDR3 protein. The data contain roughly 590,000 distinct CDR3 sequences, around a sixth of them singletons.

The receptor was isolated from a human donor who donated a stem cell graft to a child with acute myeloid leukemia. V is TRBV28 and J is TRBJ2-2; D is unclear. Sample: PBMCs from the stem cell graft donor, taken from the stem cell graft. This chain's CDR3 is CASSSAYTGELFF. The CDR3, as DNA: TGTGCCAGCAGTTCAGCATACACCGGGGAGCTGTTTTTT. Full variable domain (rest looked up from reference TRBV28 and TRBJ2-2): DVKVTQSSRYLVKRTGEKVFLECVQDMDHENMFWYRQDPGLGLRLIYFSYDVKMKEKGDIPEGYSVSREKKERFSLILESASTNQTSMYLCASSSAYTGELFFGEGSRLTVL.